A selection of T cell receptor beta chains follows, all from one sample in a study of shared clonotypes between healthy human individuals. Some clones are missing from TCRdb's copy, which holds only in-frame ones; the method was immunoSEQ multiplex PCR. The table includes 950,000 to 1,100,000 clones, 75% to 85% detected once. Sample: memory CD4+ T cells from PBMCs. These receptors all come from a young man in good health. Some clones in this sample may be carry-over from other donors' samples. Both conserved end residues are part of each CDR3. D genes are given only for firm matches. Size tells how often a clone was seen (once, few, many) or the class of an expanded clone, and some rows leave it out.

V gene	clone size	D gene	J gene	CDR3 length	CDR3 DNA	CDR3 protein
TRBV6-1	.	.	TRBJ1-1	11	TGTGCCAGCAGTGACAGGGGAGAAGCTTTCTTT	CASSDRGEAFF
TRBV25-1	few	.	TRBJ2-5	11	TGTGCCAGCAGTGAATTAAAGACCCAGTACTTC	CASSELKTQYF
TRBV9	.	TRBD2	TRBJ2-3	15	TGTGCCAGCAGCGCCTCTAGCGGGAGGACAGATACGCAGTATTTT	CASSASSGRTDTQYF
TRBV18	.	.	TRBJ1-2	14	TGTGCCAGCTCAGTCGAGAGGATAAACTATGGCTACACCTTC	CASSVERINYGYTF
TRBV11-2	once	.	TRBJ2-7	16	TGTGCCAGCAACAAAGAGGCCCCCCAACGTGCCTACGAGCAGTACTTC	CASNKEAPQRAYEQYF
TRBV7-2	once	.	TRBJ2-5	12	TGTGCCAGCAGCCCGAAGGGGGAGACCCAGTACTTC	CASSPKGETQYF
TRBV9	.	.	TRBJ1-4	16	TGTGCCAGCAGCGTAGCTAACGGACAGTTTAATGAAAAACTGTTTTTT	CASSVANGQFNEKLFF
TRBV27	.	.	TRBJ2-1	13	TGTGCCAGCAGCGAAGGACTTTACAATGAGCAGTTCTTC	CASSEGLYNEQFF
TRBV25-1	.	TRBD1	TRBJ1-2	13	TGTGCCAGCAGTGAATCTACAGGGGTTGGCTACACCTTC	CASSESTGVGYTF
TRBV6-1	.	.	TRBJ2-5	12	TGTGCCAGCAGTGCCAATCAAGAGACCCAGTACTTC	CASSANQETQYF
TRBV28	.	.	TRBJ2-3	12	TGTGCCAGCAGCTCCCCTTTGGTGTCGCAGTATTTT	CASSSPLVSQYF
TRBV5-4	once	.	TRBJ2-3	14	TGTGCCAGCAGCCCCGGAGCACGGGGAGATACGCAGTATTTT	CASSPGARGDTQYF
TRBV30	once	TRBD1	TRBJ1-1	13	TGTGCCTGGAGTACAGGGGCCGCCCTGGGGGCTTTCTTT	CAWSTGAALGAFF
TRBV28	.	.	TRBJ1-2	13	TGTGCCAGCAGAACCTCGGACTTATATGGCTACACCTTC	CASRTSDLYGYTF
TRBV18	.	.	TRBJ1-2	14	TGTGCCAGCTCACCAGGCCGGGGTGACTATGGCTACACCTTC	CASSPGRGDYGYTF
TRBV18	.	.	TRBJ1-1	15	TGTGCCAGCTCCCCTCGGGAGCTCATGAACACTGAAGCTTTCTTT	CASSPRELMNTEAFF
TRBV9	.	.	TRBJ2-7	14	TGTGCCAGCAGCGTAGCGCCCAGAACCTACGAGCAGTACTTC	CASSVAPRTYEQYF
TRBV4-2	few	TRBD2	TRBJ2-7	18	TGTGCCAGCAGCCAACAAAGTCCAACGGGAGGCAATCTTTACGAGCAGTACTTC	CASSQQSPTGGNLYEQYF
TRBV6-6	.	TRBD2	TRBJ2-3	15	TGTGCCAGCAGTTACAGAGCGGGAGGGTCAGATACGCAGTATTTT	CASSYRAGGSDTQYF
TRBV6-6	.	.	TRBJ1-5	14	TGTGCCAGCAGCCAATTCTTTTCGGAGGAGCCCCAGCATTTT	CASSQFFSEEPQHF
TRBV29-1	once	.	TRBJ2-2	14	TGCAGCGTTCTAGGGCCAGGGGACACCGGGGAGCTGTTTTTT	CSVLGPGDTGELFF
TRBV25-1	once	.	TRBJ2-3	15	TGTGCCAGCAGTGAATTCCGTGACAGCCCAGATACGCAGTATTTT	CASSEFRDSPDTQYF
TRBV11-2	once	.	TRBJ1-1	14	TGTGCCAGCAGCCTTGACGGAAGGAACACTGAAGCTTTCTTT	CASSLDGRNTEAFF
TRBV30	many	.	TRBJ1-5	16	TGTGCCTGGAGTACCGGGACTCCCGGGGGCAATCAGCCCCAGCATTTT	CAWSTGTPGGNQPQHF
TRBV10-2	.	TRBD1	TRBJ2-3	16	TGCGCCAGCAGACCGGGACAGACCTTTAGCACAGATACGCAGTATTTT	CASRPGQTFSTDTQYF
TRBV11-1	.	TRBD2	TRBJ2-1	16	TGTGCCAGCAGCCCGAGGGTCAGCGGGAAGGGACATGAGCAGTTCTTC	CASSPRVSGKGHEQFF
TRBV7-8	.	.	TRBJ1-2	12	TGTGCCAGCAGCCTTCCCCAAGGGGGCTACACCTTC	CASSLPQGGYTF
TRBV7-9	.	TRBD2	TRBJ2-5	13	TGTGCCAGCAGCCGGGGGGTTTTGGAGACCCAGTACTTC	CASSRGVLETQYF
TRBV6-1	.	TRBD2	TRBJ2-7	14	TGTGCCAGCAGGGCGGGAGGGTGGCCCTACGAGCAGTACTTC	CASRAGGWPYEQYF
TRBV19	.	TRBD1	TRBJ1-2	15	TGTGCCAGTAGTCCGCGGACAGGGGGCTTCTATGGCTACACCTTC	CASSPRTGGFYGYTF
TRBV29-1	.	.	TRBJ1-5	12	TGCAGCGTTGGCGGAGGGAATCAGCCCCAGCATTTT	CSVGGGNQPQHF
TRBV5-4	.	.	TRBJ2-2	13	TGTGCCAGCAGCCGCCAAAAAGGCGGGGAGCTGTTTTTT	CASSRQKGGELFF
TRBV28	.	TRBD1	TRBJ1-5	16	TGTGCCAGTCTTCTGTTGGGGACAGGGTTAAATCAGCCCCAGCATTTT	CASLLLGTGLNQPQHF